What follows are 8 T cell receptor beta chains derived from one specimen sequenced in a study of T cells in Graves' hyperthyroidism and ophthalmopathy. Amplification of TCR beta CDR3 regions used RNA as the template. TCR CDR3 underwent first-round RT-PCR with the HTBI primer set. One entry per CDR3 protein results from TCRdb running MiXCR on the multiplex PCR reads. This table has approximately 430,000 distinct CDR3 sequences, 15% to 17% appearing once. The sample taken for sequencing was blood. The receptors derive from a young woman with Graves' hyperthyroidism.

This clonotype occurred a few times. This rearrangement joins TRBV9 to TRBJ2-2, with D perhaps TRBD1 (6 bases). Germline V gene sequence: CDR1 SGDLS, CDR2 YYNGEE. Trimming left V 2 bases short and J 2 bases short, with 7 bases between. This CDR3 has 14 residues. As DNA, the CDR3 is TGTGCCAGCAGCGTGGACAGAAACACCGGGGAGCTGTTTTTT. The encoded protein is CASSVDRNTGELFF. The complete variable domain, with remaining parts taken from reference TRBV9 and TRBJ2-2, reads DSGVTQTPKHLITATGQRVTLRCSPRSGDLSVYWYQQSLDQGLQFLIQYYNGEERAKGNILERFSAQQFPDLHSELNLSSLELGDSALYFCASSVDRNTGELFFGEGSRLTVL.

The chain joins TRBV9 to TRBJ2-5; possible D gene TRBD1, 6 bases. Germline CDR1 is SGDLS and CDR2 is YYNGEE. V lost 2 bases to trimming and J lost 5 bases, with 16 bases between them. The CDR3 has 15 amino acids. The DNA for the CDR3 is TGTGCCAGCAGCGTTTCTGACCTCAGGGGTGAGACCCAGTACTTC. Residues: CASSVSDLRGETQYF.

The gene calls are TRBV6-1 and TRBJ2-7; D not certain. The CDR3 covers 14 residues. The germline gives CDR1 MNHNS, CDR2 SASEGT. Trimming shortened V by 1 base and J by 6 bases, and 13 bases separated the two germline ends. The chain's CDR3 is CASSEGFESSEQYF. The CDR3 DNA is TGTGCCAGCAGTGAAGGGTTCGAAAGTAGCGAGCAGTACTTC.

This clonotype was recorded many times. The V gene is TRBV12-3 or TRBV12-4, the J gene TRBJ1-5; D remains unclear. The V end lost 1 base, the J end lost 7 bases, and 8 bases lay between the germline ends. This CDR3 is 13 amino acids long. This CDR3 is CASSLGFLQPQHF. The CDR3 nucleotides read TGTGCCAGCAGTTTAGGGTTCCTGCAGCCCCAGCATTTT.

This clonotype has a count of ten or more. V gene TRBV11-2 combines with J gene TRBJ2-7, with a weak D call TRBD2 (6 bases). Germline CDR1 SGHAT, CDR2 FQNNGV. The CDR3 totals 14 residues. Trimming removed 5 bases at V and 3 bases at J, with 14 bases between. The CDR3: CASSPGLKLYEQYF. DNA for the CDR3: TGTGCCAGCAGCCCGGGACTCAAACTCTACGAGCAGTACTTC.

This chain joins TRBV5-4 and TRBJ2-3; D is perhaps TRBD1 or TRBD2 (5 bases each). Trimming removed 4 bases from V and 12 bases from J, with 15 bases in between. Germline V gene sequence: CDR1 SGHNT, CDR2 YYREEE (reference sequence). The CDR3 contains 12 residues. As DNA, the CDR3 is TGTGCCAGCAGCGGGACCGGGCCCAAACAGTATTTT. Its protein product is CASSGTGPKQYF.

In this sample, this clonotype turned up many times. The chain recombines TRBV6-4 with TRBJ2-2; D is ambiguous. This CDR3 region has 15 residues. Per germline, CDR1 MRHNA and CDR2 SNTAGT. Deletions cut 6 bases from V and 4 bases from J, with 15 bases between. CDR3 amino acids: CASRRDHGSTGELFF. The CDR3 DNA reads TGTGCCAGCAGAAGAGACCACGGAAGCACCGGGGAGCTGTTTTTT.

In its sample, this clonotype was seen many times. The chain employs TRBV5-1 and TRBJ2-6; weak D call: TRBD2 (5 bases). Germline V gives CDR1 SGHRS, CDR2 YFSETQ. This CDR3 has 15 residues. Trimming left V 4 bases short and J 1 base short, with 9 bases between. The CDR3 DNA is TGCGCCAGCAGCGAGGGATGGTCTGGGGCCAACGTCCTGACTTTC. This gives the protein CASSEGWSGANVLTF.